The TCR beta chain described here comes from a study of cytomegalovirus exposure and HLA in healthy donors. There are 13 residues in the CDR3. The germline V gene encodes CDR1 LGHNA and CDR2 YSLEER. The trim removed 4 bases at V and 6 bases at J, leaving 4 bases unmatched. PCR primers comprised 60 Vbeta and 13 Jbeta primers. TCRdb's copy holds only in-frame clones and misses some; the assay was immunoSEQ multiplex PCR. The sample includes fewer than 200,000 clones, 83% of them seen just once. The chain has TRBV4-3 and TRBJ2-7; 9 bases fit TRBD2. Sequenced sample: PBMCs. The sequence derives from a man between 45 and 60 years old in good health and CMV-seronegative. The CDR3 region is CASSLGLAREQYF. The CDR3 DNA reads TGCGCCAGCAGCCTGGGACTAGCTCGCGAGCAGTACTTC.